Below are 11 T cell receptor beta chains sequenced from a single sample in a study of beta chain features in type 1 diabetes. Expressed TCRB transcripts were sequenced, since all the RNA that had been isolated was reverse transcribed. The method was immunoSEQ multiplex PCR; TCRdb's version includes in-frame clones alone and lacks a portion of them. The table includes around 250,000 clones, roughly 15% detected once. The sample comprised naive CD4+ T cells from blood. These receptors came from a woman between 40 and 55 years old in good health.

The CDR3 DNA is TGCGCCAGCAGCCTCGGGACTAGCGGGCTTCAGACCCAGTACTTC. This gives the protein CASSLGTSGLQTQYF. V is TRBV5-1 and J is TRBJ2-5, with TRBD2 identical over 12 bases. CDR1 SGHRS and CDR2 YFSETQ come from the germline V gene. This CDR3 comprises 15 residues. V shed 4 bases and J 6 bases; nucleotides not matched to a gene: 7.

A few counts support this clone. The chain has TRBV29-1 and TRBJ2-5; 8 nucleotides line up with TRBD2. Germline V gene sequence: CDR1 SQVTM, CDR2 ANQGSEA. The junction had 14 bases not matched to a gene; V was cut back by 3 bases and J by 2 bases. CDR3 size: 17 residues. The CDR3 DNA sequence: TGCAGCGTTGAGTTGTGGGGGCGCGGGGGGTTTCAAGAGACCCAGTACTTC. Translated, it gives CSVELWGRGGFQETQYF.

This rearrangement joins TRBV10-3 to TRBJ2-5, with 11 bases matching TRBD1. Trimming took 6 bases from V and 4 from J; bases not matched to a gene: 4. The CDR3 is 14 amino acids. The germline V gene has CDR1 ENHRY and CDR2 SYGVKD. CDR3 residues: CAISGGTGGETQYF. CDR3 nucleotides: TGTGCCATCAGCGGGGGGACAGGGGGAGAGACCCAGTACTTC.

This clone was seen a handful of times. The chain recombines TRBV6-6 with TRBJ2-7; 7 nucleotides line up with TRBD1. V was clipped by 7 bases and J by 2 bases; unmatched bases: 8. Germline assignment: CDR1 MNHNY and CDR2 SVGAGI (reference sequence). This CDR3 spans 14 amino acids. CDR3 sequence: CASTPDRSTYEQYF. CDR3 coding DNA: TGTGCCAGCACCCCGGACAGGTCGACCTACGAGCAGTACTTC.

The chain employs TRBV11-2 and TRBJ2-5; D ambiguous. There are 14 residues in the CDR3. The V and J ends lost 5 bases and 2 bases respectively, with 12 bases between them. Germline values: CDR1 SGHAT, CDR2 FQNNGV. CDR3 residues: CASSHPGRQETQYF. DNA for the CDR3: TGTGCCAGCAGCCATCCGGGTCGGCAAGAGACCCAGTACTTC.

This clone was seen only a few times. The DNA is left out, because the CDR3 cannot be placed on it with certainty; the CDR3 is given as TCRdb lists it. The V and J genes are TRBV6-6 and TRBJ2-5; the D segment call TRBD2 is taken from the table without a DNA check. Germline-derived CDR1 and CDR2 are MNHNY and SVGAGI (reference sequence). The CDR3 has 11 amino acids, counting both end residues. This CDR3 reads CASSTSETQYF.

This clone was found a few times. The genes are TRBV6-6 and TRBJ2-1; 10 bases are a match to TRBD1. This CDR3 comprises 15 residues. Looked up from germline, CDR1 is MNHNY and CDR2 is SVGAGI (reference sequence). With 5 bases clipped from V and 7 bases from J, the junction kept 8 bases outside the gene matches. CDR3 bases: TGTGCCAGCAGTCCCCTCGGGACAGGGGCAAATGAGCAGTTCTTC. Translating gives CASSPLGTGANEQFF.

This clone appeared a few times. V usage is TRBV27 and J usage is TRBJ2-7, with TRBD2 identical over 11 bases. CDR3 size: 14 residues. Germline-derived CDR1 and CDR2 are MNHEY and SMNVEV (reference sequence). After removal of 6 bases from V and 4 bases from J, the junction contained 5 bases not matched to a gene. The CDR3 spells CASRLAGGIYEQYF. CDR3 in DNA: TGTGCCAGCAGATTAGCGGGGGGGATATACGAGCAGTACTTC.

V is TRBV4-1 and J is TRBJ2-4; D gene uncertain. This CDR3 region has 14 residues. V lost 2 bases, J lost 0 bases, and 5 bases lay in between. In germline, CDR1 is MGHRA, CDR2 YSYEKL. The CDR3 DNA reads as TGCGCCAGCAGCCAACCAATAGCCAAAAACATTCAGTACTTC. Translation gives CASSQPIAKNIQYF.

The V call is TRBV5-1, the J call TRBJ2-3; 9 bases match TRBD1. This CDR3 comprises 18 residues. V shed 0 bases, J shed 0 bases, and the junction held 8 bases outside the gene matches. CDR1 is SGHRS and CDR2 is YFSETQ in the germline V gene. The CDR3 DNA follows: TGCGCCAGCAGCTTGGAGCTTGGGACAGGGTCGAGCACAGATACGCAGTATTTT. This translates into CASSLELGTGSSTDTQYF.

This clone was seen a few times. This chain connects TRBV19 to TRBJ2-1, with 9 bases fitting TRBD2. Germline assignment: CDR1 LNHDA and CDR2 SQIVND (reference sequence). The V segment lost 4 bases and the J segment 5 bases; nucleotides outside the gene matches: 9. There are 16 residues in the CDR3. In DNA form, the CDR3 reads TGTGCCAGTAGTAAGGTCAGCGGGGGGTACGACAATGAGCAGTTCTTC. Translating gives CASSKVSGGYDNEQFF.